This T cell receptor (beta chain) was identified in a study of T cells after yellow fever vaccination. Using its own MiXCR run on the 5' RACE reads, TCRdb lists one record per CDR3 protein. The sample contains a few hundred thousand distinct CDR3 sequences, more than 3% of which appear only once. At least ten counts were recorded for this clonotype. V was shortened by 2 bases and J by 1 base, with 10 bases between the two germline ends. Germline CDR1 and CDR2: SGHTA and FQGNSA. The CDR3 extends over 15 amino acids. The specimen was CD4+ T cells sorted from PBMCs, collected 10 days after the yellow fever booster vaccination. The J gene is TRBJ2-3, the V gene TRBV7-2; no clear D gene. This clonotype originated in a man between 18 and 29 years old who received the YFV17D yellow fever vaccine. The CDR3 is CASSLSPFGTDTQYF. The CDR3, as DNA: TGTGCCAGCAGCTTAAGTCCGTTCGGCACAGATACGCAGTATTTT.